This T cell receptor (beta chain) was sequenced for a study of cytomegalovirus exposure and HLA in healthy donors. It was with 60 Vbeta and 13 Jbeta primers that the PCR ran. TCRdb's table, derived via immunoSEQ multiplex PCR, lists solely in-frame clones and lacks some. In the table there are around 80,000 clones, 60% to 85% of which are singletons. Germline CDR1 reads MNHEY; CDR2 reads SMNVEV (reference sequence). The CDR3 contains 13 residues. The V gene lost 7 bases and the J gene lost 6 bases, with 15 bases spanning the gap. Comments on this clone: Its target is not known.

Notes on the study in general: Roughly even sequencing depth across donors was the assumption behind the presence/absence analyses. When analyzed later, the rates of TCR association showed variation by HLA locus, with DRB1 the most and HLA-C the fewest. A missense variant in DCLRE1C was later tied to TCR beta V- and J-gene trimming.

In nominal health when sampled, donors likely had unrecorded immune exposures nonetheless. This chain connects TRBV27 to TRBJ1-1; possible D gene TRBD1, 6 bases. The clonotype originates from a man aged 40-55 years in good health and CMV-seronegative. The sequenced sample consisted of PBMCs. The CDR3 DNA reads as TGTGCCAGCACCCTGAACAGGGTACCTGAAGCTTTCTTT. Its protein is CASTLNRVPEAFF.